This is a list of T cell receptor beta chains from one sample in a study of blood T cell repertoires in COVID-19. Only in-frame clones appear in the TCRdb table, and some are missing; sequencing was by immunoSEQ multiplex PCR. The sample yields over 75,000 clones, roughly 88% seen once. The sample comprised peripheral blood. The receptor set was obtained from a human donor with active COVID-19. The donor label of this sample is uncertain. The CDR3 runs from the conserved cysteine through the conserved F or W. The D gene is left open where the match is weak. Where a row states a size, it is once, few, many or the class of an expanded clone; other rows omit it.

TRBJ2-3,TRBD2,NA,TRBV2,CASSAGLAGGIASTDTQYF,TGTGCCAGCAGCGCCGGACTAGCGGGGGGGATAGCTAGCACAGATACGCAGTATTTT
TRBJ2-1,NA,NA,TRBV5-1,CASSFTGTSYNEQFF,TGCGCCAGCAGCTTCACAGGTACCTCCTACAATGAGCAGTTCTTC
TRBJ2-1,TRBD1,NA,TRBV5-5,CASSFSVPTGHNEQFF,TGTGCCAGCAGCTTCTCTGTGCCGACAGGGCACAATGAGCAGTTCTTC
TRBJ2-7,TRBD1,NA,TRBV2,CASSEPGQGAYEQYF,TGTGCCAGCAGCGAACCGGGACAGGGGGCCTACGAGCAGTACTTC
TRBJ1-2,NA,NA,TRBV7-9,CATMAPDSAGKVPWGYTF,TGTGCCACCATGGCCCCGGACAGCGCAGGAAAAGTTCCCTGGGGCTACACCTTC
TRBJ2-1,TRBD1,NA,TRBV5-6,CASSLGAGTGVLF,TGTGCCAGCAGCTTGGGGGCCGGGACAGGGGTGCTCTTC
TRBJ1-5,NA,NA,TRBV6-2/TRBV6-3,CASSYVEVVGDQPQHF,TGTGCCAGCAGTTACGTGGAGGTCGTAGGAGATCAGCCCCAGCATTTT
TRBJ1-3,NA,NA,TRBV27,CASRSGLQGNTIYF,TGTGCCAGCCGTTCGGGACTCCAAGGAAACACCATATATTTT
TRBJ1-6,NA,few,TRBV5-6,CASRDRLNSPLHF,TGTGCCAGCAGGGACAGACTAAATTCACCCCTCCACTTT
TRBJ1-2,TRBD1,NA,TRBV28,CASSSQGADYGYTF,TGTGCCAGCAGTTCACAGGGGGCCGACTATGGCTACACCTTC
TRBJ1-1,NA,NA,TRBV29-1,CSVREGRTNTEAFF,TGCAGCGTCCGGGAGGGACGGACGAACACTGAAGCTTTCTTT
TRBJ2-7,TRBD2,NA,TRBV7-2,CASSPRTSGGALEQYF,TGTGCCAGCAGCCCCAGGACTAGCGGGGGGGCCTTAGAGCAGTACTTC
TRBJ2-2,TRBD1,NA,TRBV6-2/TRBV6-3,CASSFGTGANTGELFF,TGTGCCAGCAGTTTTGGGACAGGAGCGAACACCGGGGAGCTGTTTTTT
TRBJ2-3,NA,NA,TRBV18,CASSPRVSSTDTQYF,TGTGCCAGCTCACCACGAGTATCTAGCACAGATACGCAGTATTTT
TRBJ1-1,TRBD1,NA,TRBV6-6,CASRRDSMNTEAFF,TGTGCCAGCAGAAGGGACAGTATGAACACTGAAGCTTTCTTT
TRBJ1-1,NA,NA,TRBV4-3,CASSPSGTVNTEAFF,TGCGCCAGCAGCCCGAGCGGGACGGTGAACACTGAAGCTTTCTTT
TRBJ2-7,TRBD2,NA,TRBV2,CASSEISRRTSGPYEQYF,TGTGCCAGCAGTGAAATTAGTAGGCGGACTAGCGGACCCTACGAGCAGTACTTC
TRBJ1-2,TRBD1,NA,TRBV5-1,CASSLTGGRNGYTF,TGCGCCAGCAGCTTGACAGGGGGGCGGAATGGCTACACCTTC
TRBJ1-5,TRBD1,NA,TRBV19,CASSRGQGANQPQHF,TGTGCCAGTAGTAGGGGACAGGGGGCTAATCAGCCCCAGCATTTT
TRBJ2-5,TRBD1,NA,TRBV19,CASSIGGQTGGQETQYF,TGTGCCAGTAGTATAGGGGGTCAGACAGGGGGCCAAGAGACCCAGTACTTC
TRBJ2-1,NA,NA,TRBV28,CASSLTQALDNEQFF,TGTGCCAGCAGTTTAACACAGGCGTTGGACAATGAGCAGTTCTTC
TRBJ1-5,NA,NA,TRBV7-2,CASSSNRGNQPQHF,TGTGCCAGCAGCTCCAACAGGGGCAATCAGCCCCAGCATTTT
TRBJ1-5,NA,NA,TRBV6-2/TRBV6-3,CASSYPYLPQHF,TGTGCCAGCAGTTACCCCTATTTACCCCAGCATTTT
TRBJ2-5,TRBD1,once,TRBV5-4,CASSIGTAPRNF,TGTGCCAGCAGCATAGGGACAGCCCCTAGGAACTTC
TRBJ2-5,NA,NA,TRBV7-2,CASSKRRGGETQYF,TGTGCCAGCAGCAAACGACGGGGAGGAGAGACCCAGTACTTC
TRBJ1-1,NA,NA,TRBV19,CASSTGVSTEAFF,TGTGCCAGTAGTACGGGAGTTTCTACTGAAGCTTTCTTT
TRBJ2-3,NA,once,TRBV11-2,CASSLIGVPTDTQYF,TGTGCCAGCAGCTTGATCGGGGTTCCCACAGATACGCAGTATTTT
TRBJ1-1,NA,once,TRBV2,CASSERVDTEAFF,TGTGCCAGCAGTGAACGGGTTGACACTGAAGCTTTCTTT